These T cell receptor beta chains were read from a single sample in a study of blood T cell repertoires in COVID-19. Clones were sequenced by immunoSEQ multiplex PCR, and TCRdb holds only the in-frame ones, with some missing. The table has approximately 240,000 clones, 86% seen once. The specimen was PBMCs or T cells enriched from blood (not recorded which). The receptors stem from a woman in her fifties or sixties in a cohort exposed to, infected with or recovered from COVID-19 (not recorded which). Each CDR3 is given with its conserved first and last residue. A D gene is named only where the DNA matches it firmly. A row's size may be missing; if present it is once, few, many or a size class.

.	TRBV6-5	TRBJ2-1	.	TGTGCCACCAGGACAGACCACAACGGCCTTTCTGAGCAGTTCTTC	CATRTDHNGLSEQFF
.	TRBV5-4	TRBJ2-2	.	TGTGCCTGGATACGGGGGAACACCGGGGAGCTGTTTTTT	CAWIRGNTGELFF
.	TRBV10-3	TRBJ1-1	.	TGTGCCATCAGTGAGTCTGGCCGCCAGGCAGCTTTCTTT	CAISESGRQAAFF
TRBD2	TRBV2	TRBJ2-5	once	TGTGCCAGCAGTGAGAGCGGGACGGGGACCCAGTACTTC	CASSESGTGTQYF
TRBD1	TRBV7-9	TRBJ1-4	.	TGTGCCAGCAGATCAGGGGGCATGGTTGAAAAACTGTTTTTT	CASRSGGMVEKLFF
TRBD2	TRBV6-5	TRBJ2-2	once	TGTGCCAGCAGTTACTCGCGGGGGTCGGACACCGGGGAGCTGTTTTTT	CASSYSRGSDTGELFF
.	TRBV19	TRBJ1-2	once	TGTGCCAGTAGTAGCGGGACGGGCGGCTACACCTTC	CASSSGTGGYTF
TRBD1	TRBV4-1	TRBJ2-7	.	TGCGCCAGCAGCGAGAGGACAGGGTTCTACGAGCAGTACTTC	CASSERTGFYEQYF
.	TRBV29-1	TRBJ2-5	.	TGCAGCGTAAAAGTGTCCCAGACTGCCCTTCAAGAGACCCAGTACTTC	CSVKVSQTALQETQYF
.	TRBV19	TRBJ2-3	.	TGTGCCAGTAGCGTCCTACGGGGAGTGAGCGCAGATACGCAGTATTTT	CASSVLRGVSADTQYF
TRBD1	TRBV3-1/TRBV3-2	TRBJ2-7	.	TGTGCCAGCAGCACTCCCGGGACAGTTTCCTACGAGCAGTACTTC	CASSTPGTVSYEQYF
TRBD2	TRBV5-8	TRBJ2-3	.	TGTGCCAGCAGCTTCAGCGGGGGGCGTAGGGATACGCAGTATTTT	CASSFSGGRRDTQYF
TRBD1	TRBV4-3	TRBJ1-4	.	TGCGCCAGCAGCCAGGGTAGACAGGGGGGCGAAAAACTGTTTTTT	CASSQGRQGGEKLFF
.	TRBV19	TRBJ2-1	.	TGTGCCAGTAGTCCCCAGTTTGTTAGCCTCAATGAGCAGTTCTTC	CASSPQFVSLNEQFF
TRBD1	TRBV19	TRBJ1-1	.	TGTGCCAGTTCGGACAGGGGATACACTGAAGCTTTCTTT	CASSDRGYTEAFF
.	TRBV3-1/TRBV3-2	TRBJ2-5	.	TGTGCCAGCAGCCACAGGGGCAGAGAGACCCAGTACTTC	CASSHRGRETQYF
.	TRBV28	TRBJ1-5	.	TGTGCCAGCAGTTTAACGGACAGACTTTATCAGCCCCAGCATTTT	CASSLTDRLYQPQHF
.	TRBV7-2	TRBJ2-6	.	TGTGCCAGCAGCACTGGGGCTTCTGGGGCCAACGTCCTGACTTTC	CASSTGASGANVLTF
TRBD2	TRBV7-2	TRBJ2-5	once	TGTGCCAGCAGGGATGGGGGGGGCCAAGAGACCCAGTACTTC	CASRDGGGQETQYF
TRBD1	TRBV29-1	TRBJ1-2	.	TGCAGCGTTCGACAGGGGGCAAACGTTGGGGTCTATGGCTACACCTTC	CSVRQGANVGVYGYTF
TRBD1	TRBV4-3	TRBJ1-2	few	TGCGCCAGCAGCCAAGAAGACAGGGTTTCGTATGGCTACACCTTC	CASSQEDRVSYGYTF
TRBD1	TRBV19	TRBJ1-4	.	TGTGCCAGTAGGACCGTCGAAGGGGGCGAAAAACTGTTTTTT	CASRTVEGGEKLFF
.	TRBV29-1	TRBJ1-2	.	TGCAGCGTTGAGGCCAGCGACTATGGCTACACCTTC	CSVEASDYGYTF
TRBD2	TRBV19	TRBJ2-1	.	TGTGCCAGTAGTATCGGACTAGCGCTCGGTGAGCAGTTCTTC	CASSIGLALGEQFF
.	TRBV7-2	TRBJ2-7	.	TGTGCCAGCAGCTTTGACAGGACCGTCTACGAGCAGTACTTC	CASSFDRTVYEQYF
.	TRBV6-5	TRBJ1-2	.	TGTGCCAGCAGACCTACACTAGTCTATGGCTACACCTTC	CASRPTLVYGYTF
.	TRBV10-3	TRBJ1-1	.	TGTGCCATCAGTGAGGGGCTGGACACTGAAGCTTTCTTT	CAISEGLDTEAFF
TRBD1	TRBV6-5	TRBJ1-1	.	TGTGCCAGCAGTTACCCCAAGCAGGGGGGTAACACTGAAGCTTTCTTT	CASSYPKQGGNTEAFF
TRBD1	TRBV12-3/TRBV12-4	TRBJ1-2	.	TGTGCCAGCAGCGGACAGGGATATGGCTACACCTTC	CASSGQGYGYTF
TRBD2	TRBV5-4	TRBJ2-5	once	TGTGCCAGCAGCCCAGTAGCGGGGGGGAAAGAGACCCAGTACTTC	CASSPVAGGKETQYF
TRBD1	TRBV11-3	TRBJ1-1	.	TGTGCCAGCAGTCAACAGGGGAGCACTGAAGCTTTCTTT	CASSQQGSTEAFF
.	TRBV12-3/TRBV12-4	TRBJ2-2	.	TGTGCCAGCAGTTTCCGGGGGAGGGAGCTGTTTTTT	CASSFRGRELFF
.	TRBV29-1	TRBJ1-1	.	TGCAGCGTCTGGGAGACGTTAGCTTTCTTT	CSVWETLAFF
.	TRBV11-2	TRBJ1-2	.	TGTGCCAGCACCGGAAGCGGGCGGTATGGCTACACCTTC	CASTGSGRYGYTF
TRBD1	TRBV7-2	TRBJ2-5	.	TGTGCCAGCAGCTTAAGGGGGCTAAGCACGGGGACCCAGTACTTC	CASSLRGLSTGTQYF
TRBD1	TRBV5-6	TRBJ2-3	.	TGTGCCAGCAGCTTGGTGCGGACAGGGGGCTCAGATACGCAGTATTTT	CASSLVRTGGSDTQYF
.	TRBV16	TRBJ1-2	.	TGTGCCAGCAGCCAAGGACGAGGGTATGGCTACACCTTC	CASSQGRGYGYTF
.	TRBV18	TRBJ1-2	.	TGTGCCAGCTCACGGGGGGATTACGGACTAAGAGCTAACTATGGCTACACCTTC	CASSRGDYGLRANYGYTF
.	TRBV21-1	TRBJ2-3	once	TGTGCCAGCAGCAAAAGGCAGGGTTGCACAGATACGCAGTATTTT	CASSKRQGCTDTQYF
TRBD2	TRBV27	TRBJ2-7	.	TGTGCCAGCAGTTCCTTTTATTCGGGGGGGTCGGGCGAGCAGTACTTC	CASSSFYSGGSGEQYF
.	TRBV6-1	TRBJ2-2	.	TGTGCCAGCAATGAACAGGGTCTAGAGTGGGAGCTGTTTTTT	CASNEQGLEWELFF
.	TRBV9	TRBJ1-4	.	TGTGCCAGCAGCGTAAAGGGGGGGAATGAAAAACTGTTTTTT	CASSVKGGNEKLFF
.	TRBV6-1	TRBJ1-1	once	TGTGCCAGCAGTGGAGGAGGTGTAGCCCTGAACACTGAAGCTTTCTTT	CASSGGGVALNTEAFF
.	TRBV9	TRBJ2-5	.	TGTGCCAGCAGCGTAGGGGGGCCGGAGACCCAGTACTTC	CASSVGGPETQYF
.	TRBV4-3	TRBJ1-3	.	TGCGCCAGCAGCCGAAGACAGGCGGACAGTGGGTATATCTCTGGAAACACCATATATTTT	CASSRRQADSGYISGNTIYF
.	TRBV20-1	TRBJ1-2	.	TGCAGTGCTCACCAGGGTCGGGGCTACACCTTC	CSAHQGRGYTF
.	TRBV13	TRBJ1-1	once	TGTGCCAGCAGTTATGACCGGGGCACTGAAGCTTTCTTT	CASSYDRGTEAFF
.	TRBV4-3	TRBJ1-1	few	TGCGCCAGCAGCCAGAAAGAGGGCACTGAAGCTTTCTTT	CASSQKEGTEAFF
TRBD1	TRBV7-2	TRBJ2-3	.	TGTGCCAGCAGCTTAGGGGGGACAGGGATAAGAGATACGCAGTATTTT	CASSLGGTGIRDTQYF
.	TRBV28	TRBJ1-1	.	TGTGCCAGCAGTTTTGCAGGGGCTAGAGAAGCTTTCTTT	CASSFAGAREAFF
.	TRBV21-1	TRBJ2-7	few	TGTGCCAGTAAGCAGTTACAGATCTTCTCCTACGAGCAGTACTTC	CASKQLQIFSYEQYF
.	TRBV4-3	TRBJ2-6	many	TGCGCCAGCAGCCAAGACGGTAGCTCTGGGGCCAACGTCCTGACTTTC	CASSQDGSSGANVLTF
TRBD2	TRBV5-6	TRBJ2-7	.	TGTGCCAGCAGCCAGACAGCGGGGGGGCTCTACGAGCAGTACTTC	CASSQTAGGLYEQYF
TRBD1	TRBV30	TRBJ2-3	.	TGTGCCTGGAGTTTTAAATATGGACAGGGTGTGGCAGATACGCAGTATTTT	CAWSFKYGQGVADTQYF
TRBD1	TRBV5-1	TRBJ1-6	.	TGCGCCAGCAGCCCAGGACAGGGGGCGATAGCCCACTTT	CASSPGQGAIAHF
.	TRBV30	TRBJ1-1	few	TGTGCCTGGAGTGCCCTGTACAGGAACACTGAAGCTTTCTTT	CAWSALYRNTEAFF
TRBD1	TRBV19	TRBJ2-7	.	TGTGCCAGTAGTAGACAGGGGGGGATCTACGAGCAGTACTTC	CASSRQGGIYEQYF
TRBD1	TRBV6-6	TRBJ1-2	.	TGTGCCAGCACCGACCGGGGACAGACCACTAACTATGGCTACACCTTC	CASTDRGQTTNYGYTF
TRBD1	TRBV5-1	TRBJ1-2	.	TGCGCCAGCAGCCATGGGACAGGGCAGGGGTATGGCTACACCTTC	CASSHGTGQGYGYTF
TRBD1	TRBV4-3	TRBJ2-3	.	TGCGCCAGCAGCCAACGACAGGACAGGGGGCGCGATACGCAGTATTTT	CASSQRQDRGRDTQYF